Below, 9 T cell receptor beta chains from the same sample are listed, as sequenced in a study of cytomegalovirus exposure and HLA in healthy donors. The PCR had 60 Vbeta and 13 Jbeta primers. Measured with immunoSEQ multiplex PCR; TCRdb has only the in-frame clones, and not every one. The data contain some 130,000 clones, about four fifths of them singletons. Sequencing was carried out using PBMCs. The source is a male donor in good health and CMV-seropositive.

This rearrangement joins TRBV18 to TRBJ2-7, with 7 bases matching TRBD2. The V and J ends lost 4 bases and 5 bases, in that order; junction bases with no gene match: 14. The germline V gene encodes CDR1 KGHSH and CDR2 LQKENI. CDR3 length: 16 amino acids. Here the CDR3 reads CASSRTPGQGGDEQYF. CDR3 coding DNA: TGTGCCAGCTCACGGACCCCCGGGCAGGGAGGGGACGAGCAGTACTTC.

A remark on this clone: The same CDR3 also results from other DNA sequences found in this sample. This rearrangement joins TRBV5-1 to TRBJ2-3, with 7 bases fitting TRBD2. This CDR3 region has 15 residues. Germline V gene data show CDR1 as SGHRS and CDR2 as YFSETQ. V was pared by 3 bases and J by 3 bases, with 7 bases of the junction left unmatched. CDR3 sequence: CASSSRTSGTDTQYF. For the CDR3, the DNA is TGCGCCAGCAGCTCGCGGACTAGTGGGACAGATACGCAGTATTTT. Drawing the rest from reference TRBV5-1 and TRBJ2-3, the complete variable domain is KAGVTQTPRYLIKTRGQQVTLSCSPISGHRSVSWYQQTPGQGLQFLFEYFSETQRNKGNFPGRFSGRQFSNSRSEMNVSTLELGDSALYLCASSSRTSGTDTQYFGPGTRLTVL.

The chain carries TRBV11-3 and TRBJ1-2, with D possibly matching TRBD1 (6 bases). Trimming removed 1 base from V and 3 bases from J, with 27 bases in between. Germline lookup yields CDR1 SGHNT and CDR2 YENEEA. This CDR3 is built from 20 residues. The CDR3 DNA follows: TGTGCCAGCAGCTTAGTCCCCAAAAATCCGACAGGCCCGCGGGACTATGGCTACACCTTC. It specifies CASSLVPKNPTGPRDYGYTF.

This chain uses TRBV5-1 with TRBJ2-4; 7 bases align to TRBD1. CDR1 is SGHRS, CDR2 YFSETQ, per germline. The CDR3 sequence is 16 residues long. V lost 2 bases and J lost 1; bases outside the gene matches: 6. The CDR3 sequence: CASSFKQGLAKNIQYF. Written as DNA, the CDR3 is TGCGCCAGCAGCTTCAAACAGGGGTTGGCCAAAAACATTCAGTACTTC.

V usage is TRBV6-5 and J usage is TRBJ2-6; possibly TRBD2 for D (6 bases). The V gene's germline CDR1 is MNHEY and CDR2 SVGAGI. V lost 5 bases and J 3 bases, leaving 8 bases between the germline ends. The CDR3 runs to 14 residues. The CDR3 bases are TGTGCCAGCAGTGGAGGGATTGGGGCCAACGTCCTGACTTTC. It codes for CASSGGIGANVLTF.

This sequence joins TRBV28 and TRBJ2-2, with a tentative D call TRBD2 (7 bases). Trimming stripped 8 bases from V and 6 bases from J, with 13 bases between. CDR3 length: 13 residues. Germline CDR1 reads MDHEN; CDR2 reads SYDVKM. CDR3 protein: CASEGGAPGELFF. CDR3 nucleotide sequence: TGTGCCAGCGAGGGGGGGGCGCCCGGGGAGCTGTTTTTT.

The V and J genes are TRBV14 and TRBJ1-5; D call uncertain. The CDR3 totals 13 residues. V gave up 2 bases and J gave up 6 bases, with 8 bases separating them. Germline CDR1 and CDR2: SGHDN and FVKESK. The CDR3 is CASSQNSGQPQHF. The CDR3 bases are TGTGCCAGCAGCCAAAACTCGGGTCAGCCCCAGCATTTT.

The chain carries TRBV28 and TRBJ1-5; TRBD1 aligns across 7 bases. The CDR3 runs to 16 residues. Trimming at V came to 5 bases and at J to 1 base, leaving 8 bases not matched to a gene. CDR1 and CDR2 from the germline V gene are MDHEN and SYDVKM. The CDR3 DNA sequence: TGTGCCAGCAGTACCTCAGGGGGTAGGAGCAATCAGCCCCAGCATTTT. Protein: CASSTSGGRSNQPQHF.

The rearrangement uses TRBV9 and TRBJ2-1; a weak D match, TRBD2 (6 bases). The ends were cut back, 2 bases at V and 12 bases at J, with 24 bases in the middle. This CDR3 has 16 residues. CDR1 and CDR2 (germline): SGDLS, YYNGEE. CDR3 residues: CASSVTGGDSQTVQFF. In DNA, the CDR3 is TGTGCCAGCAGCGTTACCGGTGGGGACTCCCAAACGGTGCAGTTCTTC.